One and the same sample provided the 25 T cell receptor beta chains below, sequenced in a study of cytomegalovirus exposure and HLA in healthy donors. Researchers ran the PCR with 60 Vbeta and 13 Jbeta primers. Assay used: immunoSEQ multiplex PCR; TCRdb lists only in-frame clones, some missing. Among about 160,000 clones, about four fifths were seen once, and the ten largest hold about 4.3%. Material for sequencing was PBMCs. The receptors were sampled from a man aged 30 to 39 in good health and CMV-seronegative.

This sequence joins TRBV28 and TRBJ2-2; 7 bases fit TRBD2. The CDR3 extends over 16 amino acids. V was clipped by 3 bases and J by 1 base; unmatched bases: 5. Germline lookup yields CDR1 MDHEN and CDR2 SYDVKM. Here the CDR3 reads CASSLSASGNTGELFF. The CDR3 coding sequence is TGTGCCAGCAGTTTGTCGGCTAGCGGGAACACCGGGGAGCTGTTTTTT.

This clone was found once. The chain joins TRBV28 to TRBJ1-2, with 7 bases identical to TRBD1. CDR1 is MDHEN, CDR2 SYDVKM, per germline. The CDR3 loop spans 15 amino acids. Trimming took 4 bases from V and 4 from J; bases not matched to a gene: 9. The CDR3 spells CASSSGTASLYGYTF. The CDR3 coding sequence is TGTGCCAGCAGTTCGGGGACAGCGAGTCTCTATGGCTACACCTTC.

A remark on this clone: The junction does not match germline at one end; this may be a read error. The CDR3 protein is CSSSLSGWGDTEAFF. Written as DNA, the CDR3 is TGTTCCAGCAGCTTATCTGGATGGGGAGACACTGAAGCTTTCTTT. The chain combines TRBV7-9 with TRBJ1-1; D gene unclear. Germline CDR1 reads SEHNR; CDR2 reads FQNEAQ (reference sequence). The CDR3 has 15 residues.

The chain uses TRBV28 and TRBJ1-5; no clear D. Germline CDR1 and CDR2: MDHEN and SYDVKM. The CDR3 is 11 residues long. V was trimmed by 6 bases and J by 15 bases, leaving 15 bases between them. The CDR3 is CASRVTLLGHF. In DNA, the CDR3 is TGTGCCAGCAGAGTGACACTCCTGGGGCATTTT.

V usage is TRBV7-9 and J usage is TRBJ1-2, with 11 nucleotides matching TRBD1. Trimming at V came to 5 bases and at J to 4 bases, leaving 15 bases not matched to a gene. In germline, CDR1 is SEHNR, CDR2 FQNEAQ (reference sequence). This CDR3 comprises 18 residues. In DNA form, the CDR3 reads TGTGCCAGCAGCAGAGGGGGGACAGGGGGTCCCGGCCCCTATGGCTACACCTTC. It encodes CASSRGGTGGPGPYGYTF.

V gene TRBV5-1 combines with J gene TRBJ2-5; D not certain. Trimming pared 0 bases from V and 5 bases from J, leaving 11 bases between. The CDR3 is 14 amino acids. Germline V gives CDR1 SGHRS, CDR2 YFSETQ. CDR3 amino acids: CASSLGALGETQYF. In DNA, the CDR3 is TGCGCCAGCAGCTTGGGGGCTCTTGGCGAGACCCAGTACTTC.

This clone was counted a single time. The V gene is TRBV11-2, the J gene TRBJ2-1, with no clear D. The CDR3 covers 14 residues. V was shortened by 0 bases and J by 1 base, with 4 bases between the two germline ends. The V gene's germline CDR1 is SGHAT and CDR2 FQNNGV. The CDR3 DNA follows: TGTGCCAGCAGCTTAGATCAGTCCTACAATGAGCAGTTCTTC. Translated: CASSLDQSYNEQFF.

This chain links TRBV7-6 with TRBJ2-7, with 7 bases lining up with TRBD2. The CDR3 loop spans 15 amino acids. The J segment lost 6 bases and the V segment lost 5 bases, leaving 13 bases of the junction unmatched. Germline V gene data show CDR1 as SGHVS and CDR2 as FNYEAQ. DNA for the CDR3: TGTGCCAGCAGCACACTCAGGGAGGGAGGCTCCGAGCAGTACTTC. It translates to CASSTLREGGSEQYF.

The chain combines TRBV28 with TRBJ2-5; 7 bases map to TRBD2. Trimming removed 3 bases from V and 3 bases from J; junction bases left unmatched: 7. CDR3 length equals 15 residues. CDR1 is MDHEN and CDR2 is SYDVKM in the germline V gene. The CDR3 DNA sequence: TGTGCCAGCAGTTTTTCACTAGCGAGGGAAGAGACCCAGTACTTC. Amino acids: CASSFSLAREETQYF.

The rearrangement uses TRBV19 and TRBJ1-1, with TRBD1 identical over 7 bases. The V segment lost 4 bases and the J segment 0 bases; nucleotides outside the gene matches: 5. The CDR3 contains 15 residues. Looked up from germline, CDR1 is LNHDA and CDR2 is SQIVND (reference sequence). CDR3 bases: TGTGCCAGTAGTAACCTGGGACAGATGAACACTGAAGCTTTCTTT. It codes for CASSNLGQMNTEAFF.

V usage is TRBV7-6 and J usage is TRBJ2-3, with D perhaps TRBD2 (7 bases). V was clipped by 1 base and J by 6 bases, with 14 bases between them. CDR1 is SGHVS, CDR2 FNYEAQ, per germline. CDR3 length: 15 amino acids. CDR3 sequence: CASSLGTGRVDTQYF. In nucleotides, the CDR3 is TGTGCCAGCAGCTTAGGCACAGGGAGGGTGGATACGCAGTATTTT.

The chain employs TRBV5-1 and TRBJ2-7, with 11 bases identical to TRBD2. With V trimmed by 4 bases and J by 6 bases, 9 bases remained unmatched. Germline lookup yields CDR1 SGHRS and CDR2 YFSETQ. This CDR3 is 15 amino acids long. The CDR3 region is CASSLNSGGASEQYF. The CDR3 DNA reads as TGCGCCAGCAGCCTAAATAGCGGGGGGGCCTCCGAGCAGTACTTC.

The rearrangement uses TRBV5-6 and TRBJ1-4; 11 bases agree with TRBD1. Germline V gene sequence: CDR1 SGHDT, CDR2 YYEEEE. The V and J ends lost 5 bases and 8 bases, in that order; junction bases with no gene match: 2. The CDR3 sequence is 13 residues long. CDR3 bases: TGTGCCAGCAGGGACAGGGGGCGGGAAAAACTGTTTTTT. Its protein product is CASRDRGREKLFF.

The chain employs TRBV10-3 and TRBJ1-1; tentative D call: TRBD1 (6 bases). The CDR3 is made up of 14 amino acids. Germline CDR1 reads ENHRY; CDR2 reads SYGVKD. V lost 10 bases to trimming and J lost 1 base, with 16 bases between them. The CDR3 nucleotides are TGTGCCACACTGACAGGATCCCGGAACACTGAAGCTTTCTTT. Translation gives CATLTGSRNTEAFF.

This CDR3 is CAWMGGSYEQYF. The CDR3 DNA follows: TGTGCCTGGATGGGGGGGTCCTACGAGCAGTACTTC. V gene TRBV30 combines with J gene TRBJ2-5, with 7 bases matching TRBD2. The J call may be incorrect, as the DNA end agrees better with TRBJ2-7. This CDR3 region has 12 residues. Germline V gives CDR1 GTSNPN, CDR2 SVGIG (reference sequence).

The chain couples TRBV28 to TRBJ1-1; TRBD1 is a possible D gene (6 bases). Trimming took 8 bases from V and 1 from J, leaving 23 bases between them. This CDR3 spans 17 amino acids. Germline V gives CDR1 MDHEN, CDR2 SYDVKM. CDR3 residues: CASRSPGDLPKNTEAFF. Here the CDR3 DNA reads TGTGCCAGCCGTTCCCCAGGGGACCTCCCCAAGAACACTGAAGCTTTCTTT.

This clone was picked up one time. The genes are TRBV14 and TRBJ2-1, with 7 bases fitting TRBD2. Germline V gene data show CDR1 as SGHDN and CDR2 as FVKESK. The CDR3 sequence is 15 residues long. V dropped 2 bases and J dropped 7; count of bases not matched to a gene: 8. The CDR3 DNA reads as TGTGCCAGCAGCCAAACTGGGACTAAAACAAATGAGCAGTTCTTC. This encodes CASSQTGTKTNEQFF.

The rearrangement joins TRBV5-4 to TRBJ2-5; possibly TRBD1 for D (6 bases). Germline CDR1 and CDR2: SGHNT and YYREEE (reference sequence). The CDR3 totals 13 residues. V was clipped by 4 bases and J by 5 bases, with 12 bases between them. The CDR3 protein is CASSRTGWETQYF. The DNA for the CDR3 is TGTGCCAGCAGCAGAACAGGGTGGGAGACCCAGTACTTC.

The chain has TRBV7-3 and TRBJ2-1; possible D gene TRBD1, 5 bases. CDR1 and CDR2 from the germline V gene are SGHTA and FQGTGA. V lost 1 base, J lost 0 bases, and 7 bases lay in between. The CDR3 is 15 amino acids. The CDR3 loop reads CASSLRGGSYNEQFF. CDR3 DNA sequence: TGTGCCAGCAGCTTAAGGGGCGGCTCCTACAATGAGCAGTTCTTC.

J is TRBJ2-7 and V is TRBV7-2; 7 bases match TRBD1. Germline V gene data show CDR1 as SGHTA and CDR2 as FQGNSA. The CDR3 contains 15 residues. Unmatched junction bases numbered 13, after V lost 10 bases and J lost 1 base. CDR3 bases: TGTGCCACCATGCCCACTACAGGGGCTTCCTACGAGCAGTACTTC. It yields the protein CATMPTTGASYEQYF. The full variable domain, its missing parts supplied by reference TRBV7-2 and TRBJ2-7, is GAGVSQSPSNKVTEKGKDVELRCDPISGHTALYWYRQSLGQGLEFLIYFQGNSAPDKSGLPSDRFSAERTGGSVSTLTIQRTQQEDSAVYLCATMPTTGASYEQYFGPGTRLTVT.

This rearrangement joins TRBV6-1 to TRBJ2-5; 8 bases are a match to TRBD2. The J call may be wrong; the DNA end is better matched by TRBJ2-7. Germline CDR1 MNHNS, CDR2 SASEGT. CDR3 length equals 15 residues. CDR3 region: CASSETRLARYEQYF. CDR3 nucleotide sequence: TGTGCCAGCAGTGAAACCCGACTAGCGAGATACGAGCAGTACTTC.

In the case of this clone: Other nucleotide sequences from this sample produce the same CDR3. The CDR3 protein is CASSRGGADTQYF. DNA for the CDR3: TGTGCCAGCAGTAGGGGGGGAGCAGATACGCAGTATTTT. The V gene is TRBV6-5, the J gene TRBJ2-3; tentatively, D is TRBD2 (7 bases). The V end was cut by 5 bases, the J end by 4 bases, with 10 bases between. Per germline, CDR1 MNHEY and CDR2 SVGAGI. The CDR3 runs to 13 residues.

This chain joins TRBV5-1 and TRBJ1-1; D possibly corresponds to TRBD1 (5 bases). CDR3 length: 15 amino acids. Trimming left V 2 bases short and J 0 bases short, with 11 bases between. Germline assignment: CDR1 SGHRS and CDR2 YFSETQ. Written as DNA, the CDR3 is TGCGCCAGCAGCTTTAGCAGACAGATGAACACTGAAGCTTTCTTT. It yields the protein CASSFSRQMNTEAFF.

A note on this clone: At one boundary the junction diverges from the germline segment, which might be a read error. The chain recombines TRBV7-9 with TRBJ1-1; 7 nucleotides agree with TRBD1. Germline lookup yields CDR1 SEHNR and CDR2 FQNEAQ (reference sequence). This CDR3 is 16 amino acids long. The CDR3, as DNA: TGTTCCAGCAGCTTCCGAACCGACAGGGTAAACACTGAAGCTTTCTTT. Translation: CSSSFRTDRVNTEAFF.

There are a few counts of this clone. The CDR3: CASSSPGETQYF. CDR3 nucleotide sequence: TGTGCCAGCAGTTCCCCCGGAGAGACCCAGTACTTC. The chain employs TRBV6-5 and TRBJ2-5; D is uncertain. The CDR3 length is 12 residues. V dropped 4 bases and J dropped 4 bases, with 7 bases sitting between them. CDR1 is MNHEY and CDR2 is SVGAGI in the germline V gene.